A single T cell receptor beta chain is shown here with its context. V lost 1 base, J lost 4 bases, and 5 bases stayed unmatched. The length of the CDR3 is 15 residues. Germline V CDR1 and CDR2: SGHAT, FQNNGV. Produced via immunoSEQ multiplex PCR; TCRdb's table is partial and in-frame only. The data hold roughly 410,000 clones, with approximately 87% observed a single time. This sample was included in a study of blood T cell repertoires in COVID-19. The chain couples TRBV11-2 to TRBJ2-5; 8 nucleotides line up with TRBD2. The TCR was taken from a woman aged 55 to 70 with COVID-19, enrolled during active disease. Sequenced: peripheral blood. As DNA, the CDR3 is TGTGCCAGCAGCTTAGTAGAGCGGGGGAGAGAGACCCAGTACTTC. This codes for CASSLVERGRETQYF.